This T cell receptor (beta chain) was obtained from a study of T cell responses to AZD1222 COVID-19 vaccine (dated by TCRdb to 2020 to 2022). Regarding the complete study: TCR sequencing covered some 240 trial participants: approximately 200 given two doses of AZD1222 and approximately 26 given two doses of MenACWY control vaccine. Trial participants were enrolled by age into subgroups of 18-55, 56-69 and 70-plus years, and about 150, 27 and 61 TCR-sequenced participants, respectively, were included in these subgroups. Overall study outcomes, separate from this receptor: Participants were mostly white British, with more females than males. The authors suggested clonal diversity may have been underestimated. Conclusions about previously exposed vaccinees were limited because only a handful of AZD1222 recipients were SARS-CoV-2 seropositive at baseline. In the small 56-69-year group, the increase in depth fell short of significance, most likely because of low power. CD4 TCRs associated with the vaccine covered the entire spike protein, and the dominant responses were in regions 160-218 and 743-854. Reportedly, almost half of the unique spike-specific TCRs recognized epitopes lying outside the regions that are mutated in the B.1.351 and B.1.1.7 variants. After two AZD1222 doses, spike-specific TCR breadth and depth were significantly higher than at day 0 and than in MenACWY recipients. Because no day 14 peak-response samples were available, the repertoires could be characterized only after the peak T cell response.

Interpreted using the paper, the time point label stands for: about 28 days (+/-7) after the second vaccine dose. AZD1222 recipients given second doses at about 4 weeks or at about 12 weeks were pooled, since spike-specific TCR depth and breadth were not found to differ between the two schedules. Vaccinee samples came from UK trials COV001 and COV002, including a single-blind randomized controlled phase 2/3 trial of AZD1222 (ChAdOx1 nCoV-19) in healthy adults. Trial participant PBMC samples were collected at day 0 and day 28 after the second dose for TCRbeta chain sequencing. The CDR3 regions of human TCRbeta chains were subjected to immunosequencing. Regarding the original processing steps: TCRs in the repertoires were matched against a reference library of SARS-CoV-2-specific TCRs that had been generated with the MIRA antigen-specificity platform. Breadth was defined as the fraction of unique TCRs that were SARS-CoV-2-associated. Depth was defined as the fraction of total T cells that were SARS-CoV-2-associated. Using the MIRA data, each spike-specific TCR was assigned both to the spike region to which the TCR was reactive and to a CD4 or CD8 class. Log10-transformed breadth and depth values were compared by one-way ANOVA with Sidak's multiple comparisons tests. What TCRdb holds here is the immuneACCESS table cut down to in-frame rearrangements. Part of the clones is not present; checked against another copy, under half of the missing clones reflect an unresolved V gene, and the others are unexplained. The V and J calls and the clone size are those of that table, but D and trimming were determined from the DNA. The sample table contains over 140,000 clones; only one count was recorded for 85% to 95% of them. The top ten constitute 3.6% of the sample.

This clone showed up just once. Its antigen is currently not known. No quality values exist for individual bases; no much larger clone is one base distant. The cysteine opens and the phenylalanine closes a CDR3 of 13 amino acids. The read is trimmed to its CDR3 DNA, 39 bases read in frame from base 1. The trim is 0 bases for V and 2 bases for J, with a gap of 4 bases between the germline ends. CDR1 and CDR2, looked up from the germline V gene, are SGHNT and YENEEA. The chain couples TRBV11-3 to TRBJ1-1, with no reliable assignment of the D segment. The receptor was isolated from an adult who received the AZD1222 COVID-19 vaccine. The specimen was peripheral blood, collected 28 days after the second AZD1222 dose. At the DNA level, the sequence is TGTGCCAGCAGCTTAGAGGGAAACACTGAAGCTTTCTTT. This yields the protein CASSLEGNTEAFF.